A single sample gave rise to the 16 T cell receptor beta chains below, sequenced in a study of early T cells in non-severe SARS-CoV-2 infection. TCRdb passed the 5' RACE reads through MiXCR, listing each CDR3 protein once. The table records about 48,000 distinct CDR3 sequences, roughly 6.2% of them present only once. This material consisted of whole blood, taken at baseline. Source of these receptors: an adult who was a healthcare worker with PCR-confirmed SARS-CoV-2 infection or an uninfected control (not recorded which).

The chain carries TRBV12-3 or TRBV12-4 and TRBJ2-1, with 15 bases that match TRBD2. With V trimmed by 5 bases and J by 3 bases, 2 bases remained unmatched. This CDR3 is built from 16 residues. The CDR3 reads CASSGTSGGFYNEQFF. The DNA for the CDR3 is TGTGCCAGCAGTGGGACTAGCGGGGGGTTCTACAATGAGCAGTTCTTC.

This clonotype has at least ten counts. CDR3 in DNA: TGTGCCAGCAGCCCGAGACTAGCGGGAACCTACAATGAGCAGTTCTTC. Translation gives CASSPRLAGTYNEQFF. This chain connects TRBV7-2 to TRBJ2-1; the match to TRBD2 covers 11 bases. This CDR3 is built from 16 residues. Germline loops: CDR1 SGHTA, CDR2 FQGNSA. The V and J ends lost 5 bases and 2 bases, in that order; junction bases with no gene match: 5.

This clonotype was observed many times. J is TRBJ2-4 and V is TRBV16; either TRBD1 or TRBD2 may fit D (6 bases each). The V gene lost 6 bases and the J gene lost 1 base, with 19 bases spanning the gap. This CDR3 spans 17 amino acids. The germline V gene encodes CDR1 KGHSY and CDR2 FQNENV. The CDR3 region is CASSHPGDIGAKNIQYF. The DNA of the CDR3 is TGTGCCAGCAGTCACCCGGGGGACATCGGGGCCAAAAACATTCAGTACTTC.

This clonotype was recorded only once. A much more abundant neighbour one base away suggests this may be a read error. The chain is built from TRBV9 and TRBJ2-1; TRBD1 aligns across 8 bases. Germline CDR1 reads SGDLS; CDR2 reads YYNGEE. The CDR3 contains 13 residues. V lost 1 base, J lost 12 bases, and 6 bases stayed unmatched. The CDR3 here is CASSVQGASVQFF. CDR3 DNA: TGTGCCAGCAGCGTACAGGGGGCCTCTGTGCAGTTCTTC.

This clonotype showed up many times. This chain uses TRBV6-5 with TRBJ2-1; D gene ambiguous. The CDR3 sequence is 17 residues long. Germline values: CDR1 MNHEY, CDR2 SVGAGI. V gave up 0 bases and J gave up 0 bases, with 12 bases separating them. This CDR3 reads CASSYSNVGSSYNEQFF. In nucleotides, the CDR3 is TGTGCCAGCAGTTACTCGAACGTGGGGTCCTCCTACAATGAGCAGTTCTTC.

In its sample, this clonotype was seen a few times. The chain combines TRBV5-1 with TRBJ2-2; D unclear. V was clipped by 4 bases and J by 2 bases, with 15 bases between them. This CDR3 has 16 amino acids. The germline V gene encodes CDR1 SGHRS and CDR2 YFSETQ. The CDR3 reads CASSRTALLNTGELFF. In DNA, the CDR3 is TGCGCCAGCAGCCGAACCGCTTTACTTAACACCGGGGAGCTGTTTTTT.

This clonotype was counted only a few times. The chain has TRBV7-8 and TRBJ2-7; 9 nucleotides line up with TRBD1. Trimming took 4 bases from V and 2 from J; bases not matched to a gene: 3. CDR3 length: 14 amino acids. Germline CDR1 and CDR2: SGHVS and FQNEAQ. The CDR3 sequence is CASSSGDRAYEQYF. DNA for the CDR3: TGTGCCAGCAGCTCGGGGGACAGGGCCTACGAGCAGTACTTC.

The V and J genes are TRBV5-1 and TRBJ1-2; TRBD1 aligns across 7 bases. There are 16 residues in the CDR3. V was pared by 0 bases and J by 2 bases, with 7 bases of the junction left unmatched. CDR1 and CDR2 from the germline V gene are SGHRS and YFSETQ. CDR3 coding DNA: TGCGCCAGCAGCTTGGGTGTAGGGGGCTCCAACTATGGCTACACCTTC. Its translation: CASSLGVGGSNYGYTF. The variable domain in full, with the rest retrieved from reference TRBV5-1 and TRBJ1-2, is KAGVTQTPRYLIKTRGQQVTLSCSPISGHRSVSWYQQTPGQGLQFLFEYFSETQRNKGNFPGRFSGRQFSNSRSEMNVSTLELGDSALYLCASSLGVGGSNYGYTFGSGTRLTVV.

The chain combines TRBV7-6 with TRBJ2-1; no reliable D call. From germline, CDR1 is SGHVS and CDR2 FNYEAQ. The V end was cut by 2 bases, the J end by 0 bases, with 8 bases between. The CDR3 is 15 amino acids. CDR3 nucleotides: TGTGCCAGCAGCTTAAGTTCCGCCTCCTACAATGAGCAGTTCTTC. This translates into CASSLSSASYNEQFF.

In its sample, this clonotype was seen a few times. The genes are TRBV11-2 and TRBJ2-5, with TRBD2 as a possible D gene (5 bases). The CDR3 covers 13 residues. V lost 5 bases and J 1 base, leaving 8 bases between the germline ends. CDR1 SGHAT and CDR2 FQNNGV come from the germline V gene. The CDR3 nucleotides read TGTGCCAGCAGCCGGGATATCCAAGAGACCCAGTACTTC. It is translated as CASSRDIQETQYF.

There are many counts of this clonotype. This chain connects TRBV20-1 to TRBJ2-1; 14 bases fit TRBD2. The CDR3 consists of 14 residues. Per germline, CDR1 DFQATT and CDR2 SNEGSKA (reference sequence). Trimming took 6 bases from V and 10 from J; bases not matched to a gene: 8. The CDR3 protein is CSALTSGRADEQFF. DNA for the CDR3: TGCAGTGCCCTGACTAGCGGGAGGGCCGACGAGCAGTTCTTC.

This clonotype has ten or more counts. The chain couples TRBV7-9 to TRBJ2-7; D possibly corresponds to TRBD2 (6 bases). The germline gives CDR1 SEHNR, CDR2 FQNEAQ (reference sequence). Trimming took off 0 bases at V and 11 bases at J, with 14 bases between the two ends. The CDR3 covers 13 residues. This CDR3 reads CASSLASGTLEYF. DNA of the CDR3: TGTGCCAGCAGCTTAGCGTCGGGGACTTTAGAGTACTTC. The full variable domain, its missing parts supplied by reference TRBV7-9 and TRBJ2-7, is DTGVSQNPRHKITKRGQNVTFRCDPISEHNRLYWYRQTLGQGPEFLTYFQNEAQLEKSRLLSDRFSAERPKGSFSTLEIQRTEQGDSAMYLCASSLASGTLEYFGPGTRLTVT.

This clonotype has a handful of counts. This chain uses TRBV7-2 with TRBJ2-7; D not resolved. CDR3 length: 15 residues. The germline V gene encodes CDR1 SGHTA and CDR2 FQGNSA. Trimming pared 1 base from V and 0 bases from J, leaving 10 bases between. The CDR3: CASSLEAGNSYEQYF. CDR3 bases: TGTGCCAGCAGCTTAGAAGCAGGAAACTCCTACGAGCAGTACTTC.

The chain carries TRBV6-2 or TRBV6-3 and TRBJ2-7; D gene uncertain. V lost 8 bases and J 6 bases, leaving 17 bases between the germline ends. The CDR3 loop spans 13 amino acids. CDR1 is MNHEY, CDR2 SVGEGT, per germline. The CDR3 loop reads CASSLRPPGEQYF. DNA of the CDR3: TGTGCCAGCTCCCTACGGCCCCCCGGCGAGCAGTACTTC.

This clonotype turned up a few times. The rearrangement joins TRBV11-3 to TRBJ2-5, with D possibly being TRBD2 (6 bases). CDR1 and CDR2 (germline): SGHNT, YENEEA. The CDR3 totals 15 residues. Trimming shortened V by 5 bases and J by 2 bases, and 15 bases separated the two germline ends. CDR3 loop: CASSTRAGLQETQYF. CDR3 DNA sequence: TGTGCCAGCAGCACGAGAGCGGGTCTTCAAGAGACCCAGTACTTC.

The genes are TRBV4-1 and TRBJ1-4, with D possibly being TRBD1 (5 bases). Germline V gene sequence: CDR1 MGHRA, CDR2 YSYEKL. V lost 4 bases and J 8 bases, leaving 14 bases between the germline ends. This CDR3 has 14 residues. CDR3 in amino acids: CASSLTAADEKLFF. The CDR3 DNA reads as TGCGCCAGCAGCCTGACAGCTGCCGACGAAAAACTGTTTTTT.